Sequencing of this T cell receptor beta chain was carried out in a study of PD-1 blockade in classical Hodgkin lymphoma. On the study more broadly: Each patient was given nivolumab 3 mg/kg through a vein every 2 weeks.

The junction had 0 bases not matched to a gene; V was cut back by 4 bases and J by 1 base. This CDR3 has 14 amino acids. Looked up from germline, CDR1 is MNHEY and CDR2 is SMNVEV (reference sequence). The assay was immunoSEQ multiplex PCR, and TCRdb's table has in-frame clones only and misses some. The sample has approximately 59,000 clones; less than 95% are singletons. Remarks on this clone: Its specificity is unknown.

The patients all showed relapse after autologous stem cell transplantation, while their brentuximab vedotin exposure varied. Study-level results: Those achieving complete response showed baseline diversity like newly diagnosed patients. Reports indicated that newly diagnosed patients had lower baseline TCR diversity than healthy donors did.

The chain has TRBV27 and TRBJ1-1, with 10 bases matching TRBD1. This sample comprised peripheral blood mononuclear cells (PBMCs), obtained before the second cycle of nivolumab. The clonotype originates from a human donor with classical Hodgkin lymphoma. CDR3 sequence (DNA): TGTGCCAGCAGTTGGGACAGGGGGAACACTGAAGCTTTCTTT. It translates to CASSWDRGNTEAFF.